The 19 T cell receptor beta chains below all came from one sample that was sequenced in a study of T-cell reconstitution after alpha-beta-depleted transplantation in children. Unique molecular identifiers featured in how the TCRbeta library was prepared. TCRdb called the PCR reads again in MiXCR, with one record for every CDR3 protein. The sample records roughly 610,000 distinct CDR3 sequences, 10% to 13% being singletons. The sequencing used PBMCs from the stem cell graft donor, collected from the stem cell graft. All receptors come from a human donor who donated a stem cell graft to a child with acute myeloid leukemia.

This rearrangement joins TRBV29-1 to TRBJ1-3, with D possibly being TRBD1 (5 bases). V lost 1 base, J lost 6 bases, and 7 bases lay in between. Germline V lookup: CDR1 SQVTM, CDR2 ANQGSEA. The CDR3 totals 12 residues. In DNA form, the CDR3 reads TGCAGCGTTGAAGGGGGGGTAAACACCATATATTTT. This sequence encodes CSVEGGVNTIYF. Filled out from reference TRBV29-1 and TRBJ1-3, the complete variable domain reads SAVISQKPSRDICQRGTSLTIQCQVDSQVTMMFWYRQQPGQSLTLIATANQGSEATYESGFVIDKFPISRPNLTFSTLTVSNMSPEDSSIYLCSVEGGVNTIYFGEGSWLTVV.

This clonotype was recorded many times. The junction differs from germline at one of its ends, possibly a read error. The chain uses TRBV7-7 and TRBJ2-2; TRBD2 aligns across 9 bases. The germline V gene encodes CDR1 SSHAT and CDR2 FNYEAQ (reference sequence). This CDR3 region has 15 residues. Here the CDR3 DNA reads TGTGCTAGCAGCTTAGCGGGAGATCTGGCCGGGGAGCTGTTTTTT. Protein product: CASSLAGDLAGELFF.

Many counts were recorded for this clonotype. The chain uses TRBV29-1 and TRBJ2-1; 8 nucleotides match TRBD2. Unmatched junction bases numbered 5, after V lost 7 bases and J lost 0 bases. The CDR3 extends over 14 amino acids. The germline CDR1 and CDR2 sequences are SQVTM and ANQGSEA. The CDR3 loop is CSAHGTSSYNEQFF. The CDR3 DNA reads TGCAGCGCCCACGGGACTAGCTCCTACAATGAGCAGTTCTTC.

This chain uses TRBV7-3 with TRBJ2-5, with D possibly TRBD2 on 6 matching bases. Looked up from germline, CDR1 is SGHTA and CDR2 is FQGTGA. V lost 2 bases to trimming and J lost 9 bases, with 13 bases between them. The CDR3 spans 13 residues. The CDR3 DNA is TGTGCCAGCAGCTTAGGGGGGTCGTCGGCCCAGTACTTC. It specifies CASSLGGSSAQYF. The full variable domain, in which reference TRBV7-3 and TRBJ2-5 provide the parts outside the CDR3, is GAGVSQTPSNKVTEKGKYVELRCDPISGHTALYWYRQSLGQGPEFLIYFQGTGAADDSGLPNDRFFAVRPEGSVSTLKIQRTERGDSAVYLCASSLGGSSAQYFGPGTRLLVL.

The CDR3 is CASSLEQAGVSEQYF. The CDR3 region has the DNA TGTGCCAGCAGCTTAGAACAAGCGGGAGTATCCGAGCAGTACTTC. The chain joins TRBV7-6 to TRBJ2-7; 8 nucleotides agree with TRBD2. V dropped 1 base and J dropped 6; count of bases not matched to a gene: 8. From germline, CDR1 is SGHVS and CDR2 FNYEAQ. This CDR3 region has 15 residues.

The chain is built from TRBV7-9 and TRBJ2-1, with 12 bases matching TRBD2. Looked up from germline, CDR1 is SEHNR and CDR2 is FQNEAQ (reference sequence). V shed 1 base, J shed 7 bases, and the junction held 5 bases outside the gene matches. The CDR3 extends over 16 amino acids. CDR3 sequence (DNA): TGTGCCAGCAGCTTAGGCACCCTAGCGGGAGGGAATGAGCAGTTCTTC. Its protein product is CASSLGTLAGGNEQFF.

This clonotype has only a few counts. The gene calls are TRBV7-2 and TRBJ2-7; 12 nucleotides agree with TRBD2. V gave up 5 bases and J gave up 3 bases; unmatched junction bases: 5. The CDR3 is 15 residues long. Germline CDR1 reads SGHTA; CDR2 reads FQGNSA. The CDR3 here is CASSPSGRALYEQYF. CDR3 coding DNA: TGTGCCAGCAGCCCTAGCGGGAGGGCCCTCTACGAGCAGTACTTC.

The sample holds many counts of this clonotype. CDR3 nucleotides: TGTGCCAGCAGTTCCGGGTTTTTTCATCAGCCCCAGCATTTT. Translating gives CASSSGFFHQPQHF. The rearrangement uses TRBV6-5 and TRBJ1-5; D gene ambiguous. In germline, CDR1 is MNHEY, CDR2 SVGAGI. V was shortened by 4 bases and J by 5 bases, with 12 bases between the two germline ends. The CDR3 runs 14 residues.

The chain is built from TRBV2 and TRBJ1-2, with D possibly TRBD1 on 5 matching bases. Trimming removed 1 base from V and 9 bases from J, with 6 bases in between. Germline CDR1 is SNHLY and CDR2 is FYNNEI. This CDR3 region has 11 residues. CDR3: CASSEEGRYTF. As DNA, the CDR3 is TGTGCCAGCAGTGAAGAGGGGCGCTACACCTTC.

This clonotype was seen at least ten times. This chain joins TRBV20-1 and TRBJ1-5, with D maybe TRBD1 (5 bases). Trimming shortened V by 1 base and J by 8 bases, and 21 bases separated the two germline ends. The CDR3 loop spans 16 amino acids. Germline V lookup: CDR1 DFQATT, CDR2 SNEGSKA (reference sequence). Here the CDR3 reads CSARAPGTVINEPQHF. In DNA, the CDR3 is TGCAGTGCTAGAGCCCCCGGGACGGTGATCAACGAGCCCCAGCATTTT.

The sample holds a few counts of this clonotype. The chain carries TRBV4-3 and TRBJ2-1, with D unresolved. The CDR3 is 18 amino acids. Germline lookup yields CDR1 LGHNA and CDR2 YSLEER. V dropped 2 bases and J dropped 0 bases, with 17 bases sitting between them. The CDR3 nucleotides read TGCGCCAGCAGCCAAAGAACTTTAGGAGCACGCTCCTACAATGAGCAGTTCTTC. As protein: CASSQRTLGARSYNEQFF.

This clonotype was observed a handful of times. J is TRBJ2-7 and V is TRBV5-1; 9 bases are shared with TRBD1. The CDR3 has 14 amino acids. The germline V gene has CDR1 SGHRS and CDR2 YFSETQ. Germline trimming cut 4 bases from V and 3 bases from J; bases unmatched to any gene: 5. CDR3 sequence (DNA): TGCGCCAGCAGCATTCCGGGACAGGGCTACGAGCAGTACTTC. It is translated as CASSIPGQGYEQYF.

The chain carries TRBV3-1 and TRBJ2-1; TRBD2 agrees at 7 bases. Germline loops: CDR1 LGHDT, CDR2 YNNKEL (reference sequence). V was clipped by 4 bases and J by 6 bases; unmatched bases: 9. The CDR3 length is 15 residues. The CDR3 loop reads CASSRGGRGLNEQFF. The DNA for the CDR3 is TGTGCCAGCAGCCGGGGGGGTCGCGGCCTCAATGAGCAGTTCTTC.

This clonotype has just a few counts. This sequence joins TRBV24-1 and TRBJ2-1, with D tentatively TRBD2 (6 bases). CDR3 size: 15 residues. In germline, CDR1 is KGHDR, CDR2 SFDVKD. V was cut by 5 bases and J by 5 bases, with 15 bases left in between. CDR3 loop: CATSGGRTDDNEQFF. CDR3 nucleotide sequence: TGTGCCACCAGTGGGGGGAGGACTGACGACAATGAGCAGTTCTTC.

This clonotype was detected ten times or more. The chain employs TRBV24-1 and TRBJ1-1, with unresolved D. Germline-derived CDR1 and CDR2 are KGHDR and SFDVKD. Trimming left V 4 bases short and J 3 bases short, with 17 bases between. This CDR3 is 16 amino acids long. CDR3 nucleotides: TGTGCCACCAGTGAGGGAAGGTTCCGTTCAGACACTGAAGCTTTCTTT. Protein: CATSEGRFRSDTEAFF.

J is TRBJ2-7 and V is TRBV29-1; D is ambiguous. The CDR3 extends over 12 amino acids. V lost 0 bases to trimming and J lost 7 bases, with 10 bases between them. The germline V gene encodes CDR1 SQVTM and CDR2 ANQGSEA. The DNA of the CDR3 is TGCAGCGTTGAAGATCTTCAGTGGGAGCAGTACTTC. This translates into CSVEDLQWEQYF.

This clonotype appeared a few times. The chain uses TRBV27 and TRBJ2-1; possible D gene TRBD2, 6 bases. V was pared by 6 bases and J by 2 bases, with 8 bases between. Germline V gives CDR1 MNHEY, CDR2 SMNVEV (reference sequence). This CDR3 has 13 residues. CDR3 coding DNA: TGTGCCAGCAGGGGCGGGGCCTACAATGAGCAGTTCTTC. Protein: CASRGGAYNEQFF.

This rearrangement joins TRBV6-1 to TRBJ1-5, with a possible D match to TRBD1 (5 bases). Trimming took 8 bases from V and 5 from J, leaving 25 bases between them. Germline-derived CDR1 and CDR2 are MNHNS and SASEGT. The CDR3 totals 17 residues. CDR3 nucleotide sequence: TGTGCCAGCCTTGAATTTCCGGGTAAGGGGATTTATCAGCCCCAGCATTTT. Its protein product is CASLEFPGKGIYQPQHF.

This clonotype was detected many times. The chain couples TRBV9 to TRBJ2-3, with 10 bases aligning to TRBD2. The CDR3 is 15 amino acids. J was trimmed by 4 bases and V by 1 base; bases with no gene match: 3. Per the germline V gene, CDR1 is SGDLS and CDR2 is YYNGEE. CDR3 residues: CASSVLTSGADTQYF. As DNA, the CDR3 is TGTGCCAGCAGCGTACTTACTAGCGGGGCAGATACGCAGTATTTT. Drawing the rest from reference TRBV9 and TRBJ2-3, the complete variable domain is DSGVTQTPKHLITATGQRVTLRCSPRSGDLSVYWYQQSLDQGLQFLIQYYNGEERAKGNILERFSAQQFPDLHSELNLSSLELGDSALYFCASSVLTSGADTQYFGPGTRLTVL.